Shown below are 8 T cell receptor beta chains from a single sample sequenced in a study of T cell responses to AZD1222 COVID-19 vaccine (dated by TCRdb to the early 2020s). Library preparation employed the immunoSEQ multiplex PCR assay. TCRdb retrieved this table from immuneACCESS and kept in-frame rearrangements only. Not all clones are present; in checked studies, unresolved V genes account for under half, and no reason is known for the remainder. A total of approximately 100,000 clones appear in this sample, about 83% of them only once. Together, the top ten hold 9.5% to 15% of the sample. Read against the paper, the sample's time point label means: baseline before first vaccination. The sample in question was peripheral blood, obtained on day 0 of AZD1222 vaccination. The receptors come from an adult in good health.

The J gene is TRBJ2-7, the V gene TRBV4-2; D uncertain. CDR1 LGHNA and CDR2 YNFKEQ come from the germline V gene. V gave up 0 bases and J gave up 7 bases, with 16 bases separating them. The CDR3 has 15 amino acids. CDR3: CASSQDPVGLGEQYF. As DNA, the CDR3 is TGTGCCAGCAGCCAAGATCCGGTGGGCCTGGGGGAGCAGTACTTC.

V and J are TRBV5-1 and TRBJ2-3, with D uncertain. V was cut by 4 bases and J by 4 bases, with 16 bases left in between. Germline V gene lookup returns CDR1 SGHRS and CDR2 YFSETQ. This CDR3 spans 15 amino acids. The CDR3 is CASSTISVAADTQYF. Here the CDR3 DNA reads TGCGCCAGCAGCACGATATCCGTCGCCGCAGATACGCAGTATTTT. Variable domain in full (rest from reference TRBV5-1 and TRBJ2-3): KAGVTQTPRYLIKTRGQQVTLSCSPISGHRSVSWYQQTPGQGLQFLFEYFSETQRNKGNFPGRFSGRQFSNSRSEMNVSTLELGDSALYLCASSTISVAADTQYFGPGTRLTVL.

Here the CDR3 DNA reads TGTGCCAGCAGCCAAGAGGCTAGTCCCTACGAGCAGTACTTC. Translating it yields CASSQEASPYEQYF. The V gene is TRBV4-2, the J gene TRBJ2-7; D is ambiguous. CDR3 size: 14 residues. With 0 bases removed from V and 2 bases from J, the gap between germline ends came to 8 bases. CDR1 LGHNA and CDR2 YNFKEQ come from the germline V gene.

The chain joins TRBV28 to TRBJ1-2; tentatively, D is TRBD1 (6 bases). V was pared by 6 bases and J by 7 bases, with 12 bases between. Per the germline V gene, CDR1 is MDHEN and CDR2 is SYDVKM. The CDR3 is 12 residues long. The chain's CDR3 is CASSLTGTGYTF. The CDR3 region has the DNA TGTGCCAGCAGCCTTACAGGGACTGGCTACACCTTC.

V and J are TRBV11-2 and TRBJ1-3; D not resolved. The CDR3 is 19 residues long. The V gene lost 2 bases and the J gene lost 1 base, with 21 bases spanning the gap. Germline V CDR1 and CDR2: SGHAT, FQNNGV. For the CDR3, the DNA is TGTGCCAGCAGCTTAAACGCTGTGGGTGCTTCAGGTTCTGGAAACACCATATATTTT. It encodes CASSLNAVGASGSGNTIYF.

V usage is TRBV11-2 and J usage is TRBJ2-7, with D perhaps matching TRBD1 (5 bases). Germline V gives CDR1 SGHAT, CDR2 FQNNGV. The germline V and J ends were trimmed by 5 bases and 4 bases, with 9 bases remaining between them. This CDR3 is 12 amino acids long. This CDR3 is CASSAQGYEQYF. Here the CDR3 DNA reads TGTGCCAGCAGCGCCCAGGGATACGAGCAGTACTTC.

The chain uses TRBV9 and TRBJ2-7; no clear D gene. CDR1 is SGDLS and CDR2 is YYNGEE in the germline V gene. Trimming pared 0 bases from V and 5 bases from J, leaving 12 bases between. The CDR3 is made up of 14 amino acids. The CDR3 DNA follows: TGTGCCAGCAGCGTAGCTTGGGGTTCACACGAGCAGTACTTC. As protein: CASSVAWGSHEQYF.

This sequence joins TRBV29-1 and TRBJ2-1; TRBD2 aligns across 14 bases. This CDR3 has 15 amino acids. V trimming: 6 bases; J trimming: 3 bases; junction bases outside the gene matches: 4. CDR1 and CDR2 (germline): SQVTM, ANQGSEA. The DNA of the CDR3 is TGCAGCGTATTGGGGACTAGCGGGAGCTACAATGAGCAGTTCTTC. Its translation: CSVLGTSGSYNEQFF.